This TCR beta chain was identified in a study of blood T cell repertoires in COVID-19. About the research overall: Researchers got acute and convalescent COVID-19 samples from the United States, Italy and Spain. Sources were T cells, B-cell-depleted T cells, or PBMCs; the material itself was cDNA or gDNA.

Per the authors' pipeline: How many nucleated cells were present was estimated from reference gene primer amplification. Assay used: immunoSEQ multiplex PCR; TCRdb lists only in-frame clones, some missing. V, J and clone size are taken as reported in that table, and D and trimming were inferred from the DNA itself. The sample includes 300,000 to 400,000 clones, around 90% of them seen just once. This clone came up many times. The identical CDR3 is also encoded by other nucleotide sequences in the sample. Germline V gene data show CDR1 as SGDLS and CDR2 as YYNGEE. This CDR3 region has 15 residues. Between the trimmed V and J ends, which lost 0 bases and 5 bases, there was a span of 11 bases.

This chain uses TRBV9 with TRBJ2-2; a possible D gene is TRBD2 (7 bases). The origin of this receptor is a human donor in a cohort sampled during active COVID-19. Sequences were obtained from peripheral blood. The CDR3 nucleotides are TGTGCCAGCAGCGTAGGCGGGGGCGGGACCGGGGAGCTGTTTTTT. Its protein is CASSVGGGGTGELFF.